This T cell receptor (beta chain) was recovered during a study of regulatory T cells in long-lasting Graves disease. Time point indicated: newly diagnosed GD, antithyroid drugs for less than 3 months. RNA extracted from PBMCs served as the sequencing template. CDR3 size: 15 residues. Germline-derived CDR1 and CDR2 are MNHNS and SASEGT. V gave up 1 base and J gave up 4 bases, with 13 bases separating them. Study-wide findings and caveats: Preferential use of TRBV28, TRBJ1-2 and TRBJ2-5 was seen in persistent disease.

Turning to this clonotype: Its antigen remains unidentified.

Building the TCR beta libraries relied on iRepertoire HTBI primers, and CDR3 regions underwent Arm-PCR. TCRdb re-called the multiplex PCR reads with MiXCR, one entry per CDR3 protein. The profile shows roughly 250,000 distinct CDR3 sequences, 15% to 20% of them singletons. These same data were also listed under a study on T cells in Graves' hyperthyroidism and ophthalmopathy.

The sequence was collected from a woman between 25 and 40 years old with Graves disease. The sample was peripheral blood mononuclear cells (PBMCs), taken at new diagnosis, from a patient treated with antithyroid drugs. This rearrangement joins TRBV6-1 to TRBJ1-2, with D possibly matching TRBD1 (5 bases). The CDR3 sequence: CASSEETAFLYGYTF. The CDR3 DNA reads as TGTGCCAGCAGTGAAGAGACAGCGTTTCTCTATGGCTACACCTTC.